This paragraph covers one T cell receptor beta chain sequence. The read terminates 3 residues before the CDR3 end, so the remaining end is supplied by the germline J gene. These data originate in a study of T cells in women clearing cervical HPV infection. The CDR3 extends over 19 amino acids. V was clipped by 5 bases and J by 1 base; unmatched bases: 15. The germline V gene has CDR1 LNHDA and CDR2 SQIVND (reference sequence). The table came from immunoSEQ multiplex PCR; TCRdb's copy has only in-frame clones and leaves some out. The sample includes some 21,000 clones. This chain uses TRBV19 with TRBJ2-1, with 9 nucleotides matching TRBD2. The sequencing sample was made of blood buffy coat. The TCR sequence derives from a woman aged 18 to 75 with a cervical HPV16 infection that either progressed to CIN3+ or cleared (not recorded which). The CDR3 sequence: CASSLTSGPQPISYNEQFF. Incomplete CDR3 DNA: TGTGCCAGTAGTTTAACTAGCGGGCCACAACCGATTTCCTACAATGAG. The full variable domain, with the rest looked up from reference TRBV19 and TRBJ2-1, is DGGITQSPKYLFRKEGQNVTLSCEQNLNHDAMYWYRQDPGQGLRLIYYSQIVNDFQKGDIAEGYSVSREKKESFPLTVTSAQKNPTAFYLCASSLTSGPQPISYNEQFFGPGTRLTVL.